This T cell receptor beta chain is from a study of STAT3 mutations in large granular lymphocyte leukemia. Across the study: Approximately 40% of treated T-LGLL patients showed hematologic response to immunosuppression. Study observations and caveats: Persisting codominant clonotypes may have hidden a small pathogenic clone. Every T-cell large granular lymphocyte leukemia patient had at least one immunodominant TCR beta clonotype. Clonal expansion was inferred from samples taken at other timepoints.

Tens of thousands of productive templates were obtained per sample on average. Data came from immunoSEQ multiplex PCR; TCRdb stores just in-frame clones and leaves some out. The sample contains fewer than 20,000 clones, about 83% of which appear only once. This clone is a singleton in its sample. The antigen remains undetermined. V was pared by 3 bases and J by 1 base, with 8 bases between. The CDR3 runs to 14 residues. In germline, CDR1 is MDHEN, CDR2 SYDVKM. This receptor was identified in a middle-aged man with T-cell large granular lymphocyte leukemia. Some clones in this sample may be carry-over from other donors' samples. The V gene is TRBV28, the J gene TRBJ2-3; no clear D. Sequencing was done on a sample of peripheral blood mononuclear cells. The chain's CDR3 is CASSFVAGTDTQYF. For the CDR3, the DNA is TGTGCCAGCAGTTTTGTGGCAGGCACAGATACGCAGTATTTT.